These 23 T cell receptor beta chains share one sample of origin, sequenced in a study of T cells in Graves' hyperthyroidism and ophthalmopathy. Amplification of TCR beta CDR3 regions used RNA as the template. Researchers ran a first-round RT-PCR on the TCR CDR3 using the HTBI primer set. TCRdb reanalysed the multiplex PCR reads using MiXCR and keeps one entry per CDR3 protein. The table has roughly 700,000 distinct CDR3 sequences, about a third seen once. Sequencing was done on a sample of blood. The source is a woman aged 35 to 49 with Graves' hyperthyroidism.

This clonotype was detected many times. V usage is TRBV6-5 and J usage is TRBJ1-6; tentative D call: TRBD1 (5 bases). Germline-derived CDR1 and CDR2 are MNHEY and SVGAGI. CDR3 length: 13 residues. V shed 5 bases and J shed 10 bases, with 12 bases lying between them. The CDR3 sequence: CASSGRENSPLHF. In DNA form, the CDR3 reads TGTGCCAGCAGTGGCAGGGAGAACTCACCCCTCCACTTT.

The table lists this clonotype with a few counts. CDR3 nucleotide sequence: TGCAGTGCTAGAGCGCCGACTAGCGGGACTCACAGGATTTCCTACGAGCAGTACTTC. Translating it yields CSARAPTSGTHRISYEQYF. The V gene is TRBV20-1, the J gene TRBJ2-7; 11 nucleotides match TRBD2. The length of the CDR3 is 19 residues. The V and J ends lost 1 base and 1 base, in that order; junction bases with no gene match: 15. In germline, CDR1 is DFQATT, CDR2 SNEGSKA (reference sequence).

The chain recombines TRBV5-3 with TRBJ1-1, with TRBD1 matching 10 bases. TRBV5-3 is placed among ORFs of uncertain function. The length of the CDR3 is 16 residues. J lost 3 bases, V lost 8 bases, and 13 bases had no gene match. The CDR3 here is CASGVGQGGWYTEAFF. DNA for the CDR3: TGTGCCAGCGGCGTCGGACAGGGGGGGTGGTACACTGAAGCTTTCTTT.

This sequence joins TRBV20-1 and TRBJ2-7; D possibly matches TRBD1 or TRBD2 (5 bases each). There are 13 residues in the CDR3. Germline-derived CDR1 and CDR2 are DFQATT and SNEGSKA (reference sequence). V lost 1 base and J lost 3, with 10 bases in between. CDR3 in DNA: TGCAGTGCTAGAGCAGGGAGCGACTACGAGCAGTACTTC. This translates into CSARAGSDYEQYF.

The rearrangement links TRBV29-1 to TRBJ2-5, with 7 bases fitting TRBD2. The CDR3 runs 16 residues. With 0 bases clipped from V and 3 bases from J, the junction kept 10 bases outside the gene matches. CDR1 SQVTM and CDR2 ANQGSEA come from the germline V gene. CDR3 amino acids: CSVEDKGAAGKETQYF. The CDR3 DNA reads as TGCAGCGTTGAAGATAAAGGGGCAGCGGGGAAAGAGACCCAGTACTTC.

Here the CDR3 DNA reads TGTGCCAGCAGTCCAGATTACACCTCCTACGAGCAGTACTTC. Translation: CASSPDYTSYEQYF. The chain uses TRBV12-3 or TRBV12-4 and TRBJ2-7; D remains ambiguous. The ends were cut back, 5 bases at V and 0 bases at J, with 11 bases in the middle. The CDR3 runs to 14 residues.

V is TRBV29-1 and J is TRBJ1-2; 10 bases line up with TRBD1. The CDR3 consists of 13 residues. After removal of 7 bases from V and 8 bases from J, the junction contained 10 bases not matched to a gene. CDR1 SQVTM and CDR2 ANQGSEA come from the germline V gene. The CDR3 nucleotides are TGCAGCGCAGAAGGGACAGGGGTATACGGCTACACCTTC. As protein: CSAEGTGVYGYTF. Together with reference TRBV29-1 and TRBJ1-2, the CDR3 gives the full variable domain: SAVISQKPSRDICQRGTSLTIQCQVDSQVTMMFWYRQQPGQSLTLIATANQGSEATYESGFVIDKFPISRPNLTFSTLTVSNMSPEDSSIYLCSAEGTGVYGYTFGSGTRLTVV.

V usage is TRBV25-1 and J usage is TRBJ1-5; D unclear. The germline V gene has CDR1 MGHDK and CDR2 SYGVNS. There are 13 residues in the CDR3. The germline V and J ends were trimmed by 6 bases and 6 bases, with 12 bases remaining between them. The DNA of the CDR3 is TGTGCCAGCAGACCCCCGACGGGTCAGCCCCAGCATTTT. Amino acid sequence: CASRPPTGQPQHF.

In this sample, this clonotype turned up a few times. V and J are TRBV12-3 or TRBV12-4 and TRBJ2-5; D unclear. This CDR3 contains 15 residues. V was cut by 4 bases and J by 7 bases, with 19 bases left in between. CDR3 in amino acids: CASSSRATAEGTQYF. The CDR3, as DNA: TGTGCCAGCAGTTCCCGGGCCACAGCCGAAGGGACCCAGTACTTC.

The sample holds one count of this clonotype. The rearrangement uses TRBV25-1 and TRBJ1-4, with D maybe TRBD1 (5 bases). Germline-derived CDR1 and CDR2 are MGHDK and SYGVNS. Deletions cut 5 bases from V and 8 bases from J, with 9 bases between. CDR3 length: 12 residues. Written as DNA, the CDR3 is TGTGCCAGCAGTAAGTGGGGGGAAAAACTGTTTTTT. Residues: CASSKWGEKLFF.

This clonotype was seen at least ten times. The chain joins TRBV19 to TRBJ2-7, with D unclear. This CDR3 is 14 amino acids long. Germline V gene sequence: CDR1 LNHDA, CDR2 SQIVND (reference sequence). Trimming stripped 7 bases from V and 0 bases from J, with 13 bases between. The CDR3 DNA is TGTGCCAGTACGAAAGGCAGCAGCTCCTACGAGCAGTACTTC. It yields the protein CASTKGSSSYEQYF.

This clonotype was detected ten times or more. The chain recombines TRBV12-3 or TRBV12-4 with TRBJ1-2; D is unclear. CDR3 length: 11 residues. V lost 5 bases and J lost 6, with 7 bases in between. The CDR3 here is CASSTSNGYTF. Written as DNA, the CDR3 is TGTGCCAGCAGTACTAGCAATGGCTACACCTTC.

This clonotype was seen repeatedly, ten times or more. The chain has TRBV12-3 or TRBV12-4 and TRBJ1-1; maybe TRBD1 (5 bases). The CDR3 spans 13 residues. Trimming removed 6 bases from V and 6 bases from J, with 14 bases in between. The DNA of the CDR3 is TGTGCCAGCAGGTCCGCAGGGAGGTCTGAAGCTTTCTTT. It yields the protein CASRSAGRSEAFF.

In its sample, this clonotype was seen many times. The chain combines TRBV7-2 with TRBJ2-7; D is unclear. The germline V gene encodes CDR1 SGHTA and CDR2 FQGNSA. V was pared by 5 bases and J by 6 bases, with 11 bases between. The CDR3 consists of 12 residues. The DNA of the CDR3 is TGTGCCAGCAGCCCCTACCTAGGCGAGCAGTACTTC. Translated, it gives CASSPYLGEQYF. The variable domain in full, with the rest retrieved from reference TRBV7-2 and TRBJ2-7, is GAGVSQSPSNKVTEKGKDVELRCDPISGHTALYWYRQSLGQGLEFLIYFQGNSAPDKSGLPSDRFSAERTGGSVSTLTIQRTQQEDSAVYLCASSPYLGEQYFGPGTRLTVT.

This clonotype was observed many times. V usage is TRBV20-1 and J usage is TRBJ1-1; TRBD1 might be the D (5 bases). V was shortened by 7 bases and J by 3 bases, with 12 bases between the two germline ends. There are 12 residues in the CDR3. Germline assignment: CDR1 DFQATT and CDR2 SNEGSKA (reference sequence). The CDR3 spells CSDRGTDTEAFF. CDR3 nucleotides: TGCAGTGATAGGGGTACCGACACTGAAGCTTTCTTT.

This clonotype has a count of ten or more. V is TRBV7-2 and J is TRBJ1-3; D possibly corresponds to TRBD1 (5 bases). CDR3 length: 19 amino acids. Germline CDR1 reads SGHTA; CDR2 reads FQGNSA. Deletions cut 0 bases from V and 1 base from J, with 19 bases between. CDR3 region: CASSLAARGGGWSGNTIYF. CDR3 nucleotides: TGTGCCAGCAGCTTAGCGGCCCGAGGCGGGGGATGGTCTGGAAACACCATATATTTT. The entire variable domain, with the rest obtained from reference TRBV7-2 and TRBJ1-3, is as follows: GAGVSQSPSNKVTEKGKDVELRCDPISGHTALYWYRQSLGQGLEFLIYFQGNSAPDKSGLPSDRFSAERTGGSVSTLTIQRTQQEDSAVYLCASSLAARGGGWSGNTIYFGEGSWLTVV.

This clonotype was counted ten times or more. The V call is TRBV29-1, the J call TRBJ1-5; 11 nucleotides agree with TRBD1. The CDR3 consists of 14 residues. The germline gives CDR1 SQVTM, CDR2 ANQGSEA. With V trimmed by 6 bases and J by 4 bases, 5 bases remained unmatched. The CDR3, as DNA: TGCAGCGTCGCCGGGACAGGGGGAAATCAGCCCCAGCATTTT. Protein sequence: CSVAGTGGNQPQHF.

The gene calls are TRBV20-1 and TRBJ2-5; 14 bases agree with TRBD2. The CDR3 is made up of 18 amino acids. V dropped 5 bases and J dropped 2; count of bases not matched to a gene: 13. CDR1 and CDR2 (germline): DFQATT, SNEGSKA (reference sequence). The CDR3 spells CSAGTRLAGGLWQETQYF. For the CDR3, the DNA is TGCAGTGCTGGAACACGACTAGCGGGGGGGCTTTGGCAAGAGACCCAGTACTTC.

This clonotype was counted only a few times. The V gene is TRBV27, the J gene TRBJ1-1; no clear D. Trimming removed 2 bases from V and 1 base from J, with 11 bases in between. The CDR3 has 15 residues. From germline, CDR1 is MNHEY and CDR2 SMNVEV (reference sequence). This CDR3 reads CASSLMRRQNTEAFF. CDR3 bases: TGTGCCAGCAGTTTAATGCGCCGGCAGAACACTGAAGCTTTCTTT.

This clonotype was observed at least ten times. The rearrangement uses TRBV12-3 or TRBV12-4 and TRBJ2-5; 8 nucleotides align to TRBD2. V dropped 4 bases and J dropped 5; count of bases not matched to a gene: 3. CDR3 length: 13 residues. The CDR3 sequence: CASSSPSGETQYF. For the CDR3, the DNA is TGTGCCAGCAGTTCCCCTAGCGGGGAGACCCAGTACTTC.

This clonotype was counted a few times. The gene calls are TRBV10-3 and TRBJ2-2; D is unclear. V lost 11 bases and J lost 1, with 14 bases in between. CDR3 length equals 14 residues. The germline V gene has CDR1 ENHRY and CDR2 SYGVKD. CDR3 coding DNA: TGTGCCCCCGGACGAGTCATGAACACCGGGGAGCTGTTTTTT. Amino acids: CAPGRVMNTGELFF.

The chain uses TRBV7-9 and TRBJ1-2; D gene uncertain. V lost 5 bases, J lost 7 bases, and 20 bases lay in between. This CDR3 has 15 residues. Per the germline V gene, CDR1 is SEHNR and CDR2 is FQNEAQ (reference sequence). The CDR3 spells CASSQVGLELPGYTF. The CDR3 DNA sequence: TGTGCCAGCAGCCAAGTTGGGTTGGAACTGCCTGGCTACACCTTC. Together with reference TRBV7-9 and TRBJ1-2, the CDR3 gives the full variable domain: DTGVSQNPRHKITKRGQNVTFRCDPISEHNRLYWYRQTLGQGPEFLTYFQNEAQLEKSRLLSDRFSAERPKGSFSTLEIQRTEQGDSAMYLCASSQVGLELPGYTFGSGTRLTVV.

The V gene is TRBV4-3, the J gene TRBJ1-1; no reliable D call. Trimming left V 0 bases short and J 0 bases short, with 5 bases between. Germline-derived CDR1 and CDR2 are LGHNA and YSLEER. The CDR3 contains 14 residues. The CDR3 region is CASSQDSLNTEAFF. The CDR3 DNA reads TGCGCCAGCAGCCAAGATTCACTGAACACTGAAGCTTTCTTT.